Reported below is one T cell receptor (beta chain). Its antigen is not identified. Looked up from germline, CDR1 is SQVTM and CDR2 is ANQGSEA. V lost 2 bases, J lost 0 bases, and 11 bases lay in between. The CDR3 extends over 15 amino acids. These data are taken from a study of post-analysis software for immune sequencing data. Study-level results: Roughly 5 TRBV segments, TRBV5-6, TRBV5-1 and TRBV20-1 among them, were found more frequent in patients than controls.

TCR beta cDNA libraries had unique molecular identifiers. One entry per CDR3 protein results from TCRdb running MiXCR on the PCR reads. The sample contains roughly 650,000 distinct CDR3 sequences, roughly three fifths of which appear only once. The sequence was collected from a girl aged 2 to 10 with multiple sclerosis. The V call is TRBV29-1, the J call TRBJ2-4; D is possibly TRBD1 (6 bases). The sequenced sample consisted of blood. CDR3 sequence (DNA): TGCAGCGTTGAACAAGGGGGTCTAGCCAAAAACATTCAGTACTTC. Residues: CSVEQGGLAKNIQYF.